This TCR beta chain was recovered during a study of T cells in localized non-small cell lung cancer. As to this clone: Antigen unknown.

TCRdb's table, derived via immunoSEQ multiplex PCR, lists solely in-frame clones and lacks some. The sample carries tens of thousands of clones, around 85% recorded once. The CDR3 totals 13 residues. Germline V gives CDR1 LGHNA, CDR2 YSLEER. With V trimmed by 3 bases and J by 3 bases, 2 bases remained unmatched. Findings of the study overall: Uninvolved adjacent lung, not tumor, had the highest T cell clonality. There were a median 57 of the top 100 tumor clones appearing in adjacent lung.

The source is a man aged 40 to 69 with stage I lung adenocarcinoma. Material: peripheral blood, obtained before any cancer treatment. The chain carries TRBV4-3 and TRBJ2-7; TRBD1 matches at 7 bases. CDR3 protein: CASSQGDSYEQYF. The CDR3 region has the DNA TGCGCCAGCAGCCAGGGGGACAGCTACGAGCAGTACTTC.